The source of this TCR beta chain is a study of a mutant IDH1 vaccine in newly diagnosed glioma. For the study at large: The start of vaccination came 4-6 weeks after radiotherapy alone, or with temozolomide cycles. Previous care, which was radiotherapy, temozolomide, or both, most often involved both.

Time point here: week 35, safety follow-up. With topical imiquimod, each dose of the vaccine consisted of 300 ug of mutant IDH1 20-mer peptide. Those who donated had recent WHO grade 3 or 4 IDH1-mutant, ATRX-lost astrocytomas. Method: immunoSEQ multiplex PCR; TCRdb's copy keeps in-frame clones and lacks some. The sample yields tens of thousands of clones, about four fifths seen once. CDR1 and CDR2 (germline): SNHLY, FYNNEI. The V gene end was trimmed by 7 bases and the J gene end by 10 bases; junction bases not matched to a gene: 7. The CDR3 spans 13 residues. Worth noting for this clone: The antigen remains undetermined.

The V gene is TRBV2, the J gene TRBJ2-4; TRBD2 matches at 10 bases. The sample in question was PBMCs, obtained from a glioma patient whose treatment included an IDH1 peptide vaccine. The sequence came from a man in his forties with glioma. The CDR3 DNA sequence: TGTGCCAGCAAAGTAGCGGGAGGACCAATTCAGTACTTC. It translates to CASKVAGGPIQYF.